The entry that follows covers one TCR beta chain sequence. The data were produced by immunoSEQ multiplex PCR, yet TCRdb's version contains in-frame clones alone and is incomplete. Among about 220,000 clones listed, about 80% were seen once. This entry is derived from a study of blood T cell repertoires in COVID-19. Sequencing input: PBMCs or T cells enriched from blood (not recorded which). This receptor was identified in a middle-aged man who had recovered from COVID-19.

CDR3 loop: CASTNWRRNTEAFF. DNA of the CDR3: TGTGCCAGCACCAACTGGCGGAGAAACACTGAAGCTTTCTTT. The chain combines TRBV21-1 with TRBJ1-1. TRBV21-1 is assigned pseudogene status. The CDR3 has 14 amino acids.